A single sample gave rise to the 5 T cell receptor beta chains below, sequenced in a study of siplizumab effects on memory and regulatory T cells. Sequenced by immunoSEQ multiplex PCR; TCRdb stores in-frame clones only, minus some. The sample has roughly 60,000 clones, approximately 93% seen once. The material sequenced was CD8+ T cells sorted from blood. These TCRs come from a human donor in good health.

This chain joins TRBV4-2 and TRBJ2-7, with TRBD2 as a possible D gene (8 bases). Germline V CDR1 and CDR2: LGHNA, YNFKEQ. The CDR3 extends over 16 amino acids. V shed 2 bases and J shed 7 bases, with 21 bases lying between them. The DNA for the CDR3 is TGTGCCAGCAGCCAATCTCCAGCGGGAGCAGGGGGTGAGCAGTACTTC. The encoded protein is CASSQSPAGAGGEQYF.

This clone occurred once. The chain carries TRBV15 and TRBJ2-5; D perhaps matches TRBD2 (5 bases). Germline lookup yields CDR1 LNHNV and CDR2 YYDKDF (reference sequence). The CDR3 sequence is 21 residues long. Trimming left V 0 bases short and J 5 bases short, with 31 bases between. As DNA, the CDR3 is TGTGCCACCAGCAGAGATCTCTTTGGACCTGGCCGGGAACTACGTACGGAGACCCAGTACTTC. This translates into CATSRDLFGPGRELRTETQYF.

CDR3 coding DNA: TGTGCCACGGAGGATAGGACAGAAGAGACCCAGTACTTC. Translating it yields CATEDRTEETQYF. The chain carries TRBV11-1 and TRBJ2-5, with D tentatively TRBD1 (6 bases). Germline CDR1 and CDR2: SGHAT and FQDESV (reference sequence). Trimming stripped 10 bases from V and 3 bases from J, with 15 bases between. The CDR3 contains 13 residues. Full variable domain (rest looked up from reference TRBV11-1 and TRBJ2-5): EAEVAQSPRYKITEKSQAVAFWCDPISGHATLYWYRQILGQGPELLVQFQDESVVDDSQLPKDRFSAERLKGVDSTLKIQPAELGDSAMYLCATEDRTEETQYFGPGTRLLVL.

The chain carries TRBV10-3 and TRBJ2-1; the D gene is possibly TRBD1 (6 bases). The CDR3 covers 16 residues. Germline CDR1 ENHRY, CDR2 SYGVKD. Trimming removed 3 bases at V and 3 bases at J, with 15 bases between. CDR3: CAISEYRDTFYNEQFF. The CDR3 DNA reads TGTGCCATCAGTGAATACCGGGACACCTTCTACAATGAGCAGTTCTTC.

The DNA of the CDR3 is TGTGCCAGCAGCTTGGCGGGAGGGCCTAATGAGCAGTTCTTC. It encodes CASSLAGGPNEQFF. The J gene is TRBJ2-1, the V gene TRBV7-9; 9 nucleotides agree with TRBD2. Per the germline V gene, CDR1 is SEHNR and CDR2 is FQNEAQ (reference sequence). The junction had 4 bases not matched to a gene; V was cut back by 3 bases and J by 7 bases. The length of the CDR3 is 14 residues.